Below are 29 T cell receptor beta chains sequenced from a single sample in a study of shared clonotypes between healthy human individuals. TCRdb's table, derived via immunoSEQ multiplex PCR, lists solely in-frame clones and lacks some. The data contain about 980,000 clones, around 80% of them singletons. Sequenced material: memory CD4+ T cells sorted from blood. Stated subset: CD45RA-negative fraction. These receptors were collected from a man aged 18 to 30 in good health.

This clone has just a few counts. This CDR3 is also generated by other DNA sequences in the sample. The chain recombines TRBV28 with TRBJ1-1, with 8 bases matching TRBD1. Unmatched junction bases numbered 4, after V lost 6 bases and J lost 1 base. Germline V CDR1 and CDR2: MDHEN, SYDVKM. This CDR3 contains 14 residues. This CDR3 reads CASRGTGENTEAFF. The CDR3 region has the DNA TGTGCCAGCAGGGGGACAGGAGAGAACACTGAAGCTTTCTTT.

The rearrangement uses TRBV27 and TRBJ2-2, with D possibly matching TRBD1 (6 bases). This CDR3 is 15 amino acids long. Germline CDR1 is MNHEY and CDR2 is SMNVEV (reference sequence). Trimming pared 7 bases from V and 5 bases from J, leaving 17 bases between. The CDR3 region is CASNRNPGTTGELFF. The CDR3 DNA reads TGTGCCAGCAATAGGAACCCGGGGACAACCGGGGAGCTGTTTTTT.

The CDR3 DNA follows: TGTGCCAGCAGCTCCCCAGGACTAGCGATCGAGCAGTACTTC. Translation: CASSSPGLAIEQYF. The chain joins TRBV7-2 to TRBJ2-7; 9 bases fit TRBD2. J was trimmed by 6 bases and V by 4 bases; bases with no gene match: 7. This CDR3 is 14 amino acids long. The germline CDR1 and CDR2 sequences are SGHTA and FQGNSA.

The chain links TRBV4-1 to TRBJ2-7; D gene uncertain. Per germline, CDR1 MGHRA and CDR2 YSYEKL. The CDR3 runs to 16 residues. V was clipped by 4 bases and J by 2 bases, with 18 bases between them. The CDR3: CASSPIEGLGPYEQYF. The CDR3, as DNA: TGCGCCAGCAGCCCTATCGAAGGGTTGGGCCCCTACGAGCAGTACTTC.

A remark on this clone: This may arise from a read error, as a much more abundant clone is one base away. The same CDR3 can be traced to other DNA sequences in this sample. This chain uses TRBV6-1 with TRBJ2-7; 11 bases are shared with TRBD2. The trim removed 6 bases at V and 2 bases at J, leaving 6 bases unmatched. This CDR3 is built from 15 residues. Looked up from germline, CDR1 is MNHNS and CDR2 is SASEGT. DNA for the CDR3: TGTGCCAGCAGCACCCTAGCGGGGGGACCCTACGAGCAGTACTTC. It codes for CASSTLAGGPYEQYF.

This sequence joins TRBV4-1 and TRBJ1-5; D is ambiguous. With 2 bases removed from V and 4 bases from J, the gap between germline ends came to 3 bases. CDR3 length: 12 amino acids. CDR1 is MGHRA and CDR2 is YSYEKL in the germline V gene. The CDR3 sequence is CASSQPNQPQHF. The CDR3 DNA sequence: TGCGCCAGCAGCCAACCTAATCAGCCCCAGCATTTT.

This clone has only a few counts. CDR3 sequence (DNA): TGTGCCAGCAGTGACAACGCAGGGTACGAGCAGTACTTC. Protein product: CASSDNAGYEQYF. The rearrangement uses TRBV6-4 and TRBJ2-7, with TRBD1 as a possible D gene (5 bases). V dropped 2 bases and J dropped 4 bases, with 9 bases sitting between them. Germline V lookup: CDR1 MRHNA, CDR2 SNTAGT. This CDR3 is 13 amino acids long.

The chain couples TRBV11-2 to TRBJ2-7; the D gene is possibly TRBD2 (6 bases). From germline, CDR1 is SGHAT and CDR2 FQNNGV. The CDR3 loop spans 13 amino acids. Trimming stripped 5 bases from V and 1 base from J, with 9 bases between. The CDR3 spells CASSKGLSYEQYF. As DNA, the CDR3 is TGTGCCAGCAGCAAGGGACTGTCCTACGAGCAGTACTTC.

The chain couples TRBV19 to TRBJ1-5, with D hard to call. The CDR3 is 13 amino acids. Trimming pared 11 bases from V and 6 bases from J, leaving 17 bases between. The germline CDR1 and CDR2 sequences are LNHDA and SQIVND (reference sequence). The CDR3 nucleotides are TGTGCCGGATCTGAACAACGAGGTCAGCCCCAGCATTTT. Translating it yields CAGSEQRGQPQHF. Together with reference TRBV19 and TRBJ1-5, the CDR3 gives the full variable domain: DGGITQSPKYLFRKEGQNVTLSCEQNLNHDAMYWYRQDPGQGLRLIYYSQIVNDFQKGDIAEGYSVSREKKESFPLTVTSAQKNPTAFYLCAGSEQRGQPQHFGDGTRLSIL.

CDR3: CASSQDGARGVTDTQYF. Here the CDR3 DNA reads TGCGCCAGCAGCCAAGACGGCGCCCGAGGGGTCACAGATACGCAGTATTTT. The rearrangement joins TRBV4-1 to TRBJ2-3; tentatively, D is TRBD1 or TRBD2 (5 bases each). Germline CDR1 reads MGHRA; CDR2 reads YSYEKL. The CDR3 is 17 residues long. The V end lost 0 bases, the J end lost 2 bases, and 15 bases lay between the germline ends.

J is TRBJ1-1 and V is TRBV5-4; unclear D gene. CDR1 SGHNT and CDR2 YYREEE come from the germline V gene (reference sequence). Trimming removed 6 bases at V and 1 base at J, with 16 bases between. The CDR3 contains 15 residues. This CDR3 reads CASTRDGPQNTEAFF. CDR3 in DNA: TGTGCCAGCACCCGGGATGGCCCCCAGAACACTGAAGCTTTCTTT.

About this clone: A read error is likely here: a far larger clone is one base away. V is TRBV7-2 and J is TRBJ1-3; D gene unclear. This CDR3 region has 12 residues. V shed 5 bases and J shed 0 bases, with 2 bases lying between them. Germline values: CDR1 SGHTA, CDR2 FQGNSA. The CDR3 protein is CASSPSGNTIYF. The CDR3 DNA follows: TGTGCCAGCAGCCCCTCTGGAAACACCATATATTTT.

The table lists this clone with a few counts. The chain couples TRBV10-3 to TRBJ2-3, with a possible D match to TRBD1 (5 bases). Trimming left V 3 bases short and J 5 bases short, with 12 bases between. Per germline, CDR1 ENHRY and CDR2 SYGVKD. The CDR3 length is 14 residues. This CDR3 reads CAISENQGKDTQYF. The CDR3 DNA is TGTGCCATCAGTGAAAATCAGGGAAAAGATACGCAGTATTTT.

The V gene is TRBV19, the J gene TRBJ1-1; 7 bases fit TRBD1. This CDR3 is built from 15 residues. V lost 5 bases to trimming and J lost 1 base; unmatched junction nucleotides: 7. CDR1 is LNHDA and CDR2 is SQIVND in the germline V gene (reference sequence). This chain's CDR3 is CASSPTGTANTEAFF. CDR3 coding DNA: TGTGCCAGTAGTCCGACCGGGACAGCGAACACTGAAGCTTTCTTT.

As concerns this clone: In the same sample, other DNA sequences code for this CDR3. This rearrangement joins TRBV11-3 to TRBJ1-3; D gene uncertain. Looked up from germline, CDR1 is SGHNT and CDR2 is YENEEA. CDR3 length: 13 residues. Trimming stripped 3 bases from V and 2 bases from J, with 5 bases between. The CDR3 sequence is CASSLGTGNTIYF. Here the CDR3 DNA reads TGTGCCAGCAGCTTGGGCACTGGAAACACCATATATTTT.

This chain uses TRBV18 with TRBJ2-5; TRBD2 might be the D (7 bases). The CDR3 consists of 15 residues. Germline V gives CDR1 KGHSH, CDR2 LQKENI. V lost 6 bases to trimming and J lost 3 bases, with 17 bases between them. The CDR3 DNA reads TGTGCCAGCTCCCCCCCCGGGGGGCGAAAAGAGACCCAGTACTTC. This sequence encodes CASSPPGGRKETQYF. The full variable domain, with the rest looked up from reference TRBV18 and TRBJ2-5, is NAGVMQNPRHLVRRRGQEARLRCSPMKGHSHVYWYRQLPEEGLKFMVYLQKENIIDESGMPKERFSAEFPKEGPSILRIQQVVRGDSAAYFCASSPPGGRKETQYFGPGTRLLVL.

This clone was detected once. This rearrangement joins TRBV9 to TRBJ1-4; D is perhaps TRBD1 (6 bases). Germline CDR1 reads SGDLS; CDR2 reads YYNGEE. The CDR3 is made up of 15 amino acids. Trimming cost V 0 bases and J 9 bases, with 15 bases left between them. CDR3: CASSVGAGALQKLFF. CDR3 nucleotide sequence: TGTGCCAGCAGCGTAGGGGCAGGGGCCCTTCAAAAACTGTTTTTT.

The chain joins TRBV6-5 to TRBJ2-7; D is unresolved. The CDR3 totals 8 residues. Germline V gene data show CDR1 as MNHEY and CDR2 as SVGAGI. The CDR3 loop is CGNYEQYF. CDR3 sequence (DNA): TGTGGTAACTACGAGCAGTACTTC.

The chain combines TRBV29-1 with TRBJ2-3, with D possibly being TRBD1 (5 bases). Germline V gene sequence: CDR1 SQVTM, CDR2 ANQGSEA. The germline V and J ends were trimmed by 5 bases and 2 bases, with 14 bases remaining between them. The CDR3 is made up of 14 amino acids. The CDR3 here is CSVLAGFITDTQYF. CDR3 nucleotide sequence: TGCAGCGTTTTAGCAGGGTTCATCACAGATACGCAGTATTTT.

This clone was found a few times. V is TRBV5-4 and J is TRBJ2-7, with a weak D call TRBD2 (5 bases). Germline-derived CDR1 and CDR2 are SGHNT and YYREEE (reference sequence). CDR3 size: 13 residues. V lost 3 bases, J lost 4 bases, and 11 bases lay in between. In nucleotides, the CDR3 is TGTGCCAGCAGCTATGCTAGCTCGTACGAGCAGTACTTC. Translated: CASSYASSYEQYF. The entire variable domain, with the rest obtained from reference TRBV5-4 and TRBJ2-7, is as follows: ETGVTQSPTHLIKTRGQQVTLRCSSQSGHNTVSWYQQALGQGPQFIFQYYREEENGRGNFPPRFSGLQFPNYSSELNVNALELDDSALYLCASSYASSYEQYFGPGTRLTVT.

The J gene is TRBJ2-7, the V gene TRBV13; TRBD1 agrees at 11 bases. J was trimmed by 5 bases and V by 6 bases; bases with no gene match: 9. In germline, CDR1 is PRHDT, CDR2 FYEKMQ (reference sequence). The CDR3 consists of 15 residues. CDR3 bases: TGTGCCAGCAGTTCATGGGACAGGGGGTTCGACGAGCAGTACTTC. It translates to CASSSWDRGFDEQYF.

This clone has only a few counts. The chain joins TRBV19 to TRBJ1-1; D is unresolved. V was trimmed by 4 bases and J by 8 bases, leaving 11 bases between them. This CDR3 region has 12 residues. Germline CDR1 LNHDA, CDR2 SQIVND (reference sequence). The CDR3 DNA reads TGTGCCAGTAGTACCAACGGCCCGGAAGCTTTCTTT. It yields the protein CASSTNGPEAFF.

The chain employs TRBV5-1 and TRBJ2-2; D perhaps matches TRBD2 (6 bases). The CDR3 is 15 amino acids. CDR1 is SGHRS and CDR2 is YFSETQ in the germline V gene. V was trimmed by 2 bases and J by 1 base, leaving 9 bases between them. Here the CDR3 reads CASSFTAGNTGELFF. As DNA, the CDR3 is TGCGCCAGCAGCTTCACAGCGGGGAACACCGGGGAGCTGTTTTTT.

This clone came up a few times. The V and J genes are TRBV2 and TRBJ1-1; D may be TRBD1 (5 bases). In germline, CDR1 is SNHLY, CDR2 FYNNEI. With 5 bases removed from V and 8 bases from J, the gap between germline ends came to 9 bases. The CDR3 has 11 residues. In DNA, the CDR3 is TGTGCCAGCAGTTTGACAGCGGAAGCTTTCTTT. Protein sequence: CASSLTAEAFF.

CDR3 nucleotide sequence: TGTGCCAGTACCATATACCCCCAGCCCCAGCATTTT. This encodes CASTIYPQPQHF. This chain uses TRBV19 with TRBJ1-5, with no clear D. Germline V gives CDR1 LNHDA, CDR2 SQIVND (reference sequence). Trimming stripped 7 bases from V and 7 bases from J, with 11 bases between. The CDR3 sequence is 12 residues long.

This clone was seen just once. The chain uses TRBV5-1 and TRBJ2-7, with 10 bases that match TRBD2. With V trimmed by 0 bases and J by 3 bases, 3 bases remained unmatched. This CDR3 has 15 amino acids. Germline values: CDR1 SGHRS, CDR2 YFSETQ. The CDR3 here is CASSLDASGSYEQYF. DNA of the CDR3: TGCGCCAGCAGCTTGGATGCTAGCGGGAGCTACGAGCAGTACTTC.

The V gene is TRBV4-1, the J gene TRBJ2-3; maybe TRBD2 (6 bases). V was clipped by 1 base and J by 3 bases, with 11 bases between them. Germline CDR1 reads MGHRA; CDR2 reads YSYEKL. The CDR3 length is 15 residues. The CDR3 coding sequence is TGCGCCAGCAGCCAAGGACTAGGAGGGACAGATACGCAGTATTTT. The encoded protein is CASSQGLGGTDTQYF.

With respect to this clone: The same CDR3 is also encoded by other DNA sequences in this sample. The chain uses TRBV2 and TRBJ1-5; weak D call: TRBD1 (5 bases). The V gene's germline CDR1 is SNHLY and CDR2 FYNNEI. This CDR3 region has 14 residues. Trimming took 4 bases from V and 0 from J, leaving 7 bases between them. The chain's CDR3 is CASSGGYSNQPQHF. As DNA, the CDR3 is TGTGCCAGCAGTGGGGGGTATAGCAATCAGCCCCAGCATTTT.

In nucleotides, the CDR3 is TGTGCCAGTAGTATCGGCTCTGGAAACACCATATATTTT. Protein sequence: CASSIGSGNTIYF. The chain is built from TRBV19 and TRBJ1-3, with D uncertain. Trimming stripped 3 bases from V and 0 bases from J, with 3 bases between. Germline V gives CDR1 LNHDA, CDR2 SQIVND (reference sequence). There are 13 residues in the CDR3.